These T cell receptor beta chains were read from a single sample in a study of blood T cells in healthy people across ages. TCRdb fed the 5' RACE reads into MiXCR, producing one record per CDR3 protein. The sample contains approximately 1.5 million distinct CDR3 sequences, approximately 43% of which appear only once. The sample was blood. The source of these receptors is a young woman in good health. The CDR3 runs from the conserved cysteine through the conserved F or W. Fields, in order: CDR3 DNA, CDR3 protein, D gene, J gene, V gene, clone size. The D gene is left open where the match is weak. Rows may omit the clone size; those that give it use once, few, many or a size class.

TGTGCCAGCAAGGCGCGCCACAATGAGCAGTTCTTC CASKARHNEQFF . TRBJ2-1 TRBV7-2 few
TGTGCCATCAGTCACCAGGGGTCTAGCGGGCGAGGTCAAGAGACCCAGTACTTC CAISHQGSSGRGQETQYF TRBD2 TRBJ2-5 TRBV10-3 few
TGTGCCAGCAGTTGTCTCGGCACAGATGCGCAGTATTTT CASSCLGTDAQYF . TRBJ2-3 TRBV12-3/TRBV12-4 .
TGCAGTGCAACTCTAGCGGGGGCCCCTTCGGTCACAGATACGCAGTATTTT CSATLAGAPSVTDTQYF TRBD2 TRBJ2-3 TRBV20-1 .
TGTGCCAGCAGCAAGGGGGACATCTCCTATAATTCACCCCTCCACTTT CASSKGDISYNSPLHF . TRBJ1-6 TRBV7-9 .
TGTGCCAGCAGTTTAGGAAGCGGGAGAGCAGATACGCAGTATTTT CASSLGSGRADTQYF TRBD2 TRBJ2-3 TRBV12-3/TRBV12-4 .
TGCAGTGCTAGAGATGTCAGGGGGACTGGAAACACCATATATTTT CSARDVRGTGNTIYF TRBD1 TRBJ1-3 TRBV20-1 .
TGCGCCAGCAGCCAAGGCATCGGAGGATCGTACCAAGAGACCCAGTACTTC CASSQGIGGSYQETQYF . TRBJ2-5 TRBV4-3 few
TGCAGTGCTACCAGTGGCGGGCGCAATGAGCAGTACTTC CSATSGGRNEQYF . TRBJ2-7 TRBV20-1 .
TGTGCCAGCAGCTCCGGACAGGGGAATGAAGCTTTCTTT CASSSGQGNEAFF TRBD1 TRBJ1-1 TRBV7-6 few
TGCGCCAGCAGCCAAGATATTGGTTCCTACAATGAGCAGTTCTTC CASSQDIGSYNEQFF . TRBJ2-1 TRBV4-1 .
TGCAGTGCTGACCCGGGACTAGCGGGACCCTACGAGCAGTACTTC CSADPGLAGPYEQYF TRBD2 TRBJ2-7 TRBV20-1 few
TGTGCCAGCAGCCAAGATAGTGGACTAGCGGTCTACAATGAGCAGTACTTC CASSQDSGLAVYNEQYF TRBD2 TRBJ2-5 TRBV14 .
TGTGCCAGCAGCCAGCCTCAGGGGAAGAGGAATCAGCCCCAGCATTTT CASSQPQGKRNQPQHF . TRBJ1-5 TRBV6-6 .
TGTGCCAGCAGTTTAAATGGGGAGGGCGGCTACACCTTC CASSLNGEGGYTF . TRBJ1-2 TRBV12-3/TRBV12-4 .
TGTGCCAGCAGCTTCGCGGGACAGGGCCCCTACGAGCAGTACTTC CASSFAGQGPYEQYF TRBD1 TRBJ2-7 TRBV11-2 .
TGTGCCAGCAGCCCCCCCGTAGGGCTGCGGGAGCTGTTTTTT CASSPPVGLRELFF . TRBJ2-2 TRBV11-2 .
TGTGCCAGCAGTTACTCACCGAATAGCAATCAGCCCCAGCATTTT CASSYSPNSNQPQHF . TRBJ1-5 TRBV6-2/TRBV6-3 .
TGCGCCAGCAGCTTGTCTACAGGGGCGAGCAATGAGCAGTTCTTC CASSLSTGASNEQFF TRBD1 TRBJ2-1 TRBV5-1 .
TGTGCCAGCAGTCCAGTCGCGGCCTATGGCTACACCTTC CASSPVAAYGYTF . TRBJ1-2 TRBV6-5 few
TGTGCCAGCAGTGATGCGGATAGCAATCAGCCCCAGCATTTT CASSDADSNQPQHF . TRBJ1-5 TRBV25-1 .
TGTGCCAGCAGTTTAACCGGGACAGGGGGTTACGAGCAGTACTTC CASSLTGTGGYEQYF TRBD1 TRBJ2-7 TRBV6-2/TRBV6-3 many
TGTGCCAGCAGTCATCAGGGGGCCAACGTCCTGACTTTC CASSHQGANVLTF . TRBJ2-6 TRBV28 .
TGTGCCACCTCGGAGCCTATCTACAATGAGCAGTTCTTC CATSEPIYNEQFF . TRBJ2-1 TRBV6-2/TRBV6-3 .
TGCGCCAGCAGCCAAGATGCGGACTTCTACAATGAGCAGTTCTTC CASSQDADFYNEQFF . TRBJ2-1 TRBV4-3 .
TGTGCCAGCAGCGCCCGACTAGCGGGAGGACCTGATACGCAGTATTTT CASSARLAGGPDTQYF TRBD2 TRBJ2-3 TRBV7-2 many
TGTGCCAGCAGCCCCACAGGGACTGGTACGCAGTATTTT CASSPTGTGTQYF . TRBJ2-3 TRBV11-2 .